The following is a TCR beta chain sequence with its context. The antigen is not known. Naive CD8 cells lacked CD45RO, underwent positive selection for CCR7 and left out terminally differentiated effector memory CD45RA+ cells. Germline V gene sequence: CDR1 MNHEY, CDR2 SMNVEV (reference sequence). This CDR3 has 13 amino acids. Trimming took off 5 bases at V and 2 bases at J, with 9 bases between the two ends. This sample was taken from a study of shared clonotypes between healthy human individuals. The test was conducted at deep level. Sorted subsets were amplified in replicate PCRs using 150 to 250 ng DNA, some 31,000 T cell genomes. Generated by immunoSEQ multiplex PCR, the TCRdb table keeps only in-frame clones and is missing some. The data contain more than 600,000 clones, 92% of them singletons. Overall study results and limits: Clonotypes shared by all four sorted-subset donors had higher generation probabilities than non-shared clonotypes. It was observed that roughly 5% of naive CD4 clonotypes were shared across several donors.

Sequenced input: naive CD8+ T cells sorted from blood. The V gene is TRBV27, the J gene TRBJ1-2, with a weak D call TRBD1 (6 bases). The sequence derives from a man in his thirties or forties in good health. The CDR3 sequence: CASSRDTNYGYTF. The CDR3 DNA is TGTGCCAGCAGTCGGGACACAAACTATGGCTACACCTTC.